These 30 T cell receptor beta chains originate from one sample sequenced in a study of blood T cell repertoires in COVID-19. Clones were sequenced by immunoSEQ multiplex PCR, and TCRdb holds only the in-frame ones, with some missing. The sample carries 400,000 to 550,000 clones, 75% to 90% recorded once. Sequencing used peripheral blood. These receptors were taken from a woman younger than 45 with acute or convalescent COVID-19.

The V and J genes are TRBV6-2 or TRBV6-3 and TRBJ2-7; 8 bases fit TRBD1. Trimming at V came to 2 bases and at J to 3 bases, leaving 6 bases not matched to a gene. Germline-derived CDR1 and CDR2 are MNHEY and SVGEGT. CDR3 length: 15 residues. CDR3 residues: CASSYAGTGNYEQYF. CDR3 bases: TGTGCCAGCAGTTACGCCGGGACAGGAAACTACGAGCAGTACTTC.

The chain's CDR3 is CAWARGVYGYTF. The CDR3 DNA reads as TGTGCCTGGGCCCGAGGAGTCTATGGCTACACCTTC. This sequence joins TRBV30 and TRBJ1-2; D is undetermined. Between the trimmed V and J ends, which lost 5 bases and 4 bases, there was a span of 11 bases. Germline loops: CDR1 GTSNPN, CDR2 SVGIG (reference sequence). This CDR3 has 12 amino acids.

This clone turned up a few times. The chain joins TRBV7-3 to TRBJ2-7; D uncertain. CDR3 length: 13 amino acids. From germline, CDR1 is SGHTA and CDR2 FQGTGA. Trimming took off 5 bases at V and 3 bases at J, with 11 bases between the two ends. CDR3 coding DNA: TGTGCCAGCAGCCGAAATCCAGGCTACGAGCAGTACTTC. It yields the protein CASSRNPGYEQYF. The whole variable domain, filled in from reference TRBV7-3 and TRBJ2-7, reads GAGVSQTPSNKVTEKGKYVELRCDPISGHTALYWYRQSLGQGPEFLIYFQGTGAADDSGLPNDRFFAVRPEGSVSTLKIQRTERGDSAVYLCASSRNPGYEQYFGPGTRLTVT.

The chain has TRBV27 and TRBJ2-5; 11 nucleotides align to TRBD2. The CDR3 has 15 residues. Germline CDR1 and CDR2: MNHEY and SMNVEV (reference sequence). V shed 6 bases and J 1 base; nucleotides not matched to a gene: 4. The CDR3 region is CASRRLAGPQETQYF. In DNA, the CDR3 is TGTGCCAGCAGACGACTAGCGGGGCCCCAAGAGACCCAGTACTTC.

The chain joins TRBV9 to TRBJ2-5; tentative D call: TRBD2 (6 bases). The CDR3 contains 14 residues. The V end lost 1 base, the J end lost 2 bases, and 9 bases lay between the germline ends. Germline V gene data show CDR1 as SGDLS and CDR2 as YYNGEE. In DNA form, the CDR3 reads TGTGCCAGCAGCGTACTAGCGTGGCAAGAGACCCAGTACTTC. Translation gives CASSVLAWQETQYF.

The V and J genes are TRBV5-1 and TRBJ2-7, with 8 bases fitting TRBD2. V shed 1 base and J 0 bases; nucleotides not matched to a gene: 3. Germline V gives CDR1 SGHRS, CDR2 YFSETQ. The CDR3 consists of 15 residues. The CDR3 loop is CASSLSGGPSYEQYF. The DNA for the CDR3 is TGCGCCAGCAGCTTGAGCGGGGGCCCCTCCTACGAGCAGTACTTC. The full variable domain, its missing parts supplied by reference TRBV5-1 and TRBJ2-7, is KAGVTQTPRYLIKTRGQQVTLSCSPISGHRSVSWYQQTPGQGLQFLFEYFSETQRNKGNFPGRFSGRQFSNSRSEMNVSTLELGDSALYLCASSLSGGPSYEQYFGPGTRLTVT.

The J gene is TRBJ2-3, the V gene TRBV11-1; D remains unclear. Trimming stripped 1 base from V and 0 bases from J, with 8 bases between. CDR3 size: 15 residues. Germline V gives CDR1 SGHAT, CDR2 FQDESV (reference sequence). The CDR3 coding sequence is TGTGCCAGCAGCTTAGTACCTACTAGCACAGATACGCAGTATTTT. Residues: CASSLVPTSTDTQYF.

The chain links TRBV6-1 to TRBJ1-2; 8 positions agree with TRBD1. Germline lookup yields CDR1 MNHNS and CDR2 SASEGT. The CDR3 extends over 14 amino acids. V was pared by 3 bases and J by 8 bases, with 8 bases of the junction left unmatched. This CDR3 is CASSERAQGGGYTF. CDR3 nucleotide sequence: TGTGCCAGCAGTGAGAGAGCACAGGGGGGCGGCTACACCTTC.

The chain employs TRBV5-1 and TRBJ1-3; 8 positions match TRBD1. V trimming: 4 bases; J trimming: 6 bases; junction bases outside the gene matches: 12. The V gene's germline CDR1 is SGHRS and CDR2 YFSETQ. CDR3 length: 16 residues. CDR3 in amino acids: CASSGTGRRGENTIYF. The DNA for the CDR3 is TGCGCCAGCAGCGGGACAGGCCGTCGGGGAGAAAACACCATATATTTT.

The sample holds one count of this clone. V is TRBV7-9 and J is TRBJ1-1; 10 bases map to TRBD1. Trimming took 5 bases from V and 0 from J; bases not matched to a gene: 9. There are 17 residues in the CDR3. CDR1 and CDR2 from the germline V gene are SEHNR and FQNEAQ (reference sequence). The CDR3 nucleotides read TGTGCCAGCAGCGCGGACAGGGGGTGGGGAATGAACACTGAAGCTTTCTTT. As protein: CASSADRGWGMNTEAFF.

This clone is a singleton in its sample. This chain joins TRBV6-5 and TRBJ2-3; tentatively, D is TRBD2 (6 bases). This CDR3 spans 16 amino acids. Looked up from germline, CDR1 is MNHEY and CDR2 is SVGAGI. Deletions cut 1 base from V and 3 bases from J, with 14 bases between. The CDR3 sequence: CASSYLGSGRTDTQYF. CDR3 DNA sequence: TGTGCCAGCAGTTACTTGGGTAGCGGAAGAACAGATACGCAGTATTTT.

The DNA for the CDR3 is TGTGCCATCAGTGAGTCAACGACAGTCCAAGAGACCCAGTACTTC. The encoded protein is CAISESTTVQETQYF. V gene TRBV10-3 combines with J gene TRBJ2-5; a possible D gene is TRBD1 (5 bases). The germline CDR1 and CDR2 sequences are ENHRY and SYGVKD. V lost 0 bases and J lost 1, with 9 bases in between. CDR3 size: 15 residues.

The rearrangement links TRBV30 to TRBJ1-2; tentative D call: TRBD1 (6 bases). This CDR3 spans 11 amino acids. The germline V and J ends were trimmed by 8 bases and 5 bases, with 12 bases remaining between them. Per germline, CDR1 GTSNPN and CDR2 SVGIG (reference sequence). This chain's CDR3 is CALRGIYGYTF. DNA of the CDR3: TGTGCCCTGAGGGGGATTTATGGCTACACCTTC. The full variable domain, completed using reference TRBV30 and TRBJ1-2, is SQTIHQWPATLVQPVGSPLSLECTVEGTSNPNLYWYRQAAGRGLQLLFYSVGIGQISSEVPQNLSASRPQDRQFILSSKKLLLSDSGFYLCALRGIYGYTFGSGTRLTVV.

In this sample, this clone turned up once. V usage is TRBV5-1 and J usage is TRBJ1-1, with D possibly being TRBD1 (6 bases). Germline lookup yields CDR1 SGHRS and CDR2 YFSETQ. This CDR3 region has 16 residues. Trimming removed 4 bases from V and 4 bases from J, with 20 bases in between. DNA for the CDR3: TGCGCCAGCAGCCTAACTGATACAGGGTGGAGCACTGAAGCTTTCTTT. As protein: CASSLTDTGWSTEAFF.

The rearrangement links TRBV6-5 to TRBJ1-1; no definite D call. The CDR3 contains 11 residues. Germline assignment: CDR1 MNHEY and CDR2 SVGAGI. Trimming removed 6 bases at V and 4 bases at J, with 6 bases between. The CDR3 protein is CASRAGTEAFF. Here the CDR3 DNA reads TGTGCCAGCAGAGCCGGCACTGAAGCTTTCTTT.

The chain uses TRBV19 and TRBJ2-6, with TRBD1 as a possible D gene (5 bases). The V and J ends lost 1 base and 1 base respectively, with 17 bases between them. The V gene's germline CDR1 is LNHDA and CDR2 SQIVND (reference sequence). The CDR3 is made up of 19 amino acids. DNA of the CDR3: TGTGCCAGTAGTATAGGTAAGATCAGGGAAGGTTCTGGGGCCAACGTCCTGACTTTC. Translated: CASSIGKIREGSGANVLTF.

The genes are TRBV7-3 and TRBJ2-1; 9 nucleotides line up with TRBD1. Germline V lookup: CDR1 SGHTA, CDR2 FQGTGA. Trimming removed 5 bases from V and 4 bases from J; junction bases left unmatched: 9. The CDR3 extends over 16 amino acids. CDR3 protein: CASSLTGGALYNEQFF. The CDR3 region has the DNA TGTGCCAGCAGCCTTACAGGGGGCGCTTTGTACAATGAGCAGTTCTTC.

The CDR3 loop reads CASSLGDRVVYEQFF. CDR3 sequence (DNA): TGCGCCAGCAGCTTAGGTGACAGGGTTGTTTATGAGCAGTTCTTC. The chain employs TRBV5-1 and TRBJ2-1, with 7 bases that match TRBD1. This CDR3 region has 15 residues. After removal of 2 bases from V and 8 bases from J, the junction contained 10 bases not matched to a gene. The V gene's germline CDR1 is SGHRS and CDR2 YFSETQ.

The chain combines TRBV3-1 (or the pseudogene TRBV3-2) with TRBJ1-5, with D possibly matching TRBD1 (6 bases). Trimming took 0 bases from V and 8 from J, leaving 11 bases between them. The CDR3 has 14 amino acids. Germline CDR1 reads LGHDT; CDR2 reads YNNKEL (reference sequence). The CDR3 DNA reads as TGTGCCAGCAGCCAAGACAGAACAGGGAAGCCCCAGCATTTT. Its translation is CASSQDRTGKPQHF.

V is TRBV5-4 and J is TRBJ2-1; TRBD1 is a possible D gene (5 bases). Germline V lookup: CDR1 SGHNT, CDR2 YYREEE (reference sequence). This CDR3 has 14 residues. The V and J ends lost 2 bases and 7 bases respectively, with 13 bases between them. The CDR3 DNA sequence: TGTGCCAGCAGCTTTTCAGGGTCGCTGAATGAGCAGTTCTTC. As protein: CASSFSGSLNEQFF.

This clone was picked up a small number of times. This rearrangement joins TRBV18 to TRBJ1-1; D is ambiguous. The germline V and J ends were trimmed by 5 bases and 1 base, with 8 bases remaining between them. The CDR3 totals 13 residues. Per the germline V gene, CDR1 is KGHSH and CDR2 is LQKENI. The DNA of the CDR3 is TGTGCCAGCTCAGCCAACAAGAACACTGAAGCTTTCTTT. Its translation is CASSANKNTEAFF.

This clone is a singleton in its sample. The chain uses TRBV28 and TRBJ1-1, with a tentative D call TRBD1 (5 bases). The germline V gene encodes CDR1 MDHEN and CDR2 SYDVKM. The CDR3 loop spans 15 amino acids. The germline V and J ends were trimmed by 1 base and 3 bases, with 12 bases remaining between them. The CDR3 loop reads CASSLSAGFYTEAFF. CDR3 bases: TGTGCCAGCAGTTTATCGGCAGGGTTTTACACTGAAGCTTTCTTT.

J is TRBJ1-5 and V is TRBV28, with D possibly matching TRBD1 (5 bases). The length of the CDR3 is 13 residues. The ends were cut back, 7 bases at V and 6 bases at J, with 13 bases in the middle. Looked up from germline, CDR1 is MDHEN and CDR2 is SYDVKM. CDR3 region: CASNAGFLQPQHF. CDR3 sequence (DNA): TGTGCCAGCAACGCAGGGTTTCTTCAGCCCCAGCATTTT.

To note about this clone: A read error may account for a junction end that differs from germline. The chain recombines TRBV5-1 with TRBJ2-7; maybe TRBD1 (5 bases). The CDR3 has 18 amino acids. Germline V CDR1 and CDR2: SGHRS, YFSETQ. The CDR3 sequence is CASGFRSNTGKLSYEQYF. The CDR3 DNA sequence: TGCGCCAGCGGCTTCAGGTCGAACACAGGAAAACTCTCCTACGAGCAGTACTTC.

The genes are TRBV6-5 and TRBJ1-4, with TRBD1 identical over 7 bases. The V gene's germline CDR1 is MNHEY and CDR2 SVGAGI. V lost 5 bases to trimming and J lost 7 bases; unmatched junction nucleotides: 10. CDR3 length: 15 amino acids. The CDR3 protein is CASSRKTGRSEKLFF. The CDR3 bases are TGTGCCAGCAGTCGAAAGACAGGGAGGAGTGAAAAACTGTTTTTT.

The rearrangement links TRBV6-5 to TRBJ1-6; 8 bases are a match to TRBD1. This CDR3 region has 14 residues. Per germline, CDR1 MNHEY and CDR2 SVGAGI. Losses at the gene ends were 5 bases for V and 11 bases for J; bases not matched to a gene: 8. This CDR3 is CASSPDRGVTPLHF. The CDR3 bases are TGTGCCAGCAGTCCTGACAGGGGCGTGACACCCCTCCACTTT.

This clone appeared a single time. The chain links TRBV6-5 to TRBJ2-2; a possible D gene is TRBD2 (5 bases). V lost 2 bases to trimming and J lost 5 bases, with 6 bases between them. Germline CDR1 and CDR2: MNHEY and SVGAGI. The CDR3 extends over 13 amino acids. CDR3 DNA: TGTGCCAGCAGTTACCCGGGGACCGGGGAGCTGTTTTTT. It yields the protein CASSYPGTGELFF.

This clone was observed a single time. The V call is TRBV5-1, the J call TRBJ2-7, with TRBD1 matching over 9 bases. CDR1 SGHRS and CDR2 YFSETQ come from the germline V gene. This CDR3 is 16 amino acids long. V shed 3 bases and J 3 bases; nucleotides not matched to a gene: 10. The CDR3 nucleotides read TGCGCCAGCAGCTCGCCCGGACAGGGGCTAAACTACGAGCAGTACTTC. It translates to CASSSPGQGLNYEQYF.

The CDR3 nucleotides read TGTGCCAGCAGCAAAGAGAGTAAGGGGTGCGCCTACAATGAGCAGTTCTTC. Translation gives CASSKESKGCAYNEQFF. This sequence joins TRBV21-1 and TRBJ2-1; the D call of TRBD1 is as the table states it, not checked on the DNA. TRBV21-1 is a pseudogene. The CDR3 runs to 17 residues.

The J gene is TRBJ2-7, the V gene TRBV5-1; TRBD2 aligns across 13 bases. J lost 6 bases, V lost 4 bases, and 4 bases had no gene match. This CDR3 is built from 14 residues. The V gene's germline CDR1 is SGHRS and CDR2 YFSETQ. In nucleotides, the CDR3 is TGCGCCAGCAGCGTGACTAGCGGGGGGCTCGAGCAGTACTTC. Its protein product is CASSVTSGGLEQYF. The full variable domain, rest sourced from reference TRBV5-1 and TRBJ2-7, is KAGVTQTPRYLIKTRGQQVTLSCSPISGHRSVSWYQQTPGQGLQFLFEYFSETQRNKGNFPGRFSGRQFSNSRSEMNVSTLELGDSALYLCASSVTSGGLEQYFGPGTRLTVT.